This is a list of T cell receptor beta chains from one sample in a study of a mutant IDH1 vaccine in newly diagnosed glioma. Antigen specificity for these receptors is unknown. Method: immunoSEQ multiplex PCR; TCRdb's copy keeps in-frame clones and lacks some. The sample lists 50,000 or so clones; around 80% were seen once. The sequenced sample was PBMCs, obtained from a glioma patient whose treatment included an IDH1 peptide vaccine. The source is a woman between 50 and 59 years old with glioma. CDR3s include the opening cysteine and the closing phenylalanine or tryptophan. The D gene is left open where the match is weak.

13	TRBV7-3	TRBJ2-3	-	TGTGCCAGCAGCTTAACGTTTGGGGATACGCAGTATTTT	CASSLTFGDTQYF
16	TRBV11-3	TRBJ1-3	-	TGTGCCAGCAGCCCAGCGGGCGGACAGTACGGAAACACCATATATTTT	CASSPAGGQYGNTIYF
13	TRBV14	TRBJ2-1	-	TGTGCCAGCAGCAGGTACAGCTACAATGAGCAGTTCTTC	CASSRYSYNEQFF
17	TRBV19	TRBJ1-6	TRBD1	TGTGCCAGTAGTATAATGTCAGGACAGGGGGCAGGTTCACCCCTCCACTTT	CASSIMSGQGAGSPLHF
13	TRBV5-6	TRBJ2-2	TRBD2	TGTGCCAGCAGTATAGCGGGGACCGGGGAGCTGTTTTTT	CASSIAGTGELFF
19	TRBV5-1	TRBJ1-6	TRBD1	TGCGCCAGCAGCTTGGCCGGATCGACAGGGGGCGGGAGTAATTCACCCCTCCACTTT	CASSLAGSTGGGSNSPLHF
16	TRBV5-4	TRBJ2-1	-	TGTGCCAGCAGCTTGGATGGGCGGGGGCCTTCTGGTGAGCAGTTCTTC	CASSLDGRGPSGEQFF
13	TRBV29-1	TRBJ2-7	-	TGCAGCGTTGCAGGGGCTTCAGTTGGCGAGCAGTACTTC	CSVAGASVGEQYF
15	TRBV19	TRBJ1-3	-	TGTGCCAGTAGTATGCTCTGGGTATCTGGAAACACCATATATTTT	CASSMLWVSGNTIYF
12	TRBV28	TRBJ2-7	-	TGTGCCAGCAGTCTAACAAAAAACGAGCAGTACTTC	CASSLTKNEQYF
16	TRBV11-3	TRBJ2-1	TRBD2	TGTGCCAGCAGCGTAAGGTCCGCGGGGGATTACAATGAGCAGTTCTTC	CASSVRSAGDYNEQFF
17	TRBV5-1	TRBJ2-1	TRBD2	TGCGCCAGCAGCTTGGCAGGCGCTAGCGGGGGGCGGGGTGAGCAGTTCTTC	CASSLAGASGGRGEQFF
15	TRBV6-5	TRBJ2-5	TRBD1	TGTGCCAGCAGTTACCTGGGACAGTATAAAGAGACCCAGTACTTC	CASSYLGQYKETQYF
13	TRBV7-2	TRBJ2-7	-	TGTGCCAGCAGCCAGTACTCGGTTCACGAGCAGTACTTC	CASSQYSVHEQYF
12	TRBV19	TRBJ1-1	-	TGTGCCAGTAGTATAAGCTGGGCCCCAACTTTCTTT	CASSISWAPTFF
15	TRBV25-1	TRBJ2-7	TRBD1	TGTGCCAGCAGTGAAACCGGGACAGCCCTCTACGAGCAGTACTTC	CASSETGTALYEQYF